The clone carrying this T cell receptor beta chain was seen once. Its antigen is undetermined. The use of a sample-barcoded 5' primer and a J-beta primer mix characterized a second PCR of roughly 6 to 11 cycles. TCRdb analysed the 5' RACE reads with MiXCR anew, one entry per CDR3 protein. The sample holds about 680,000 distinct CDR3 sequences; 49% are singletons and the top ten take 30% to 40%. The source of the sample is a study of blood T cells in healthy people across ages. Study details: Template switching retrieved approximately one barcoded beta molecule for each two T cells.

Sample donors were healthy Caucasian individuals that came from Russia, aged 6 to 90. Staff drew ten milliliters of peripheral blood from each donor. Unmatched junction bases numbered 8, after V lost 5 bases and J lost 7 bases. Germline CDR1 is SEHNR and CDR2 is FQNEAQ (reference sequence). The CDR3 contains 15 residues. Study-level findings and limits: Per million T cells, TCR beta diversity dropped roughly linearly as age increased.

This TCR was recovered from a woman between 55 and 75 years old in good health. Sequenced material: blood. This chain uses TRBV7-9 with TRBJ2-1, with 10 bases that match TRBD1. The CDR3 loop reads CASSPLRDRGNEQFF. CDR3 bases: TGTGCCAGCAGCCCACTCCGGGACAGGGGAAATGAGCAGTTCTTC.